This T cell receptor beta chain was obtained from a study of blood T cell repertoires in COVID-19. Study at large: There were acute and convalescent COVID-19 samples, and they came from the United States, Italy and Spain. PBMCs, B-cell-depleted T cells, or T cells provided the cDNA or gDNA that made up the material.

Per the original data handling: Nucleated cell counts were estimated from reference gene primer amplification. Sequenced by immunoSEQ multiplex PCR; TCRdb stores in-frame clones only, minus some. V and J calls plus clone size are reproduced from that table; the DNA served to infer D and trimming. The table shows fewer than 250,000 clones, with around 83% occurring only once. Between the trimmed V and J ends, which lost 0 bases and 7 bases, there was a span of 10 bases. This CDR3 comprises 14 residues. Germline V gene sequence: CDR1 MNHEY, CDR2 SVGAGI. The source material was peripheral blood. The chain combines TRBV6-5 with TRBJ1-5, with D unresolved. The sequence was obtained from a man in his forties or fifties with acute or convalescent COVID-19. The CDR3 sequence is CASSYSTGSQPQHF. The CDR3 DNA reads TGTGCCAGCAGTTACTCGACTGGGAGCCAGCCCCAGCATTTT.